This is a list of T cell receptor beta chains from one sample in a study of T cells in localized non-small cell lung cancer. Generated by immunoSEQ multiplex PCR, the TCRdb table keeps only in-frame clones and is missing some. The sample consists of about 15,000 clones, around 85% of them appearing once. Sequencing used peripheral blood, obtained before any cancer treatment. These receptor sequences come from a woman between 35 and 70 years old with stage I lung adenocarcinoma. The conserved cysteine and the conserved F or W are not part of the CDR3 here.

V: TRBV25-1
CDR3: ASRETVSSYNSPLH

V: TRBV28
CDR3: ASLGGIQPQH

V: TRBV28
CDR3: ASSRGEKLF

V: TRBV9
CDR3: ASSYRDRGLAETQY

V: TRBV18
CDR3: ASSPDQLTNEKLF

V: TRBV19
CDR3: ASSGQGDSGNTIY

V: TRBV30
CDR3: AWTTGQSSGNTIY

V: TRBV6-1
CDR3: ATKWGNTEAF

V: TRBV18
CDR3: ASSPDRGRDSNQPQH

V: TRBV23-1
CDR3: ASSQHTGNTIY

V: TRBV27
CDR3: ASSLGLGRSYNEQF

V: TRBV30
CDR3: AWSVKSGNINTGELF

V: TRBV5-1
CDR3: ASTLAGELF

V: TRBV7-9
CDR3: ASSGQKNQPQH

V: TRBV28
CDR3: ASSRTRVGFGNTIY

V: TRBV5-1
CDR3: ASSLVGTYRGSGANVLT

V: TRBV5-4
CDR3: ASRLGGNASYT

V: TRBV14
CDR3: ASSQDGTGTISYEQY

V: TRBV19
CDR3: ASSGTVKRAF

V: TRBV2
CDR3: ASSTGTGVSYEQY

V: TRBV7-2
CDR3: ASSSQDETQY

V: TRBV20-1
CDR3: SVGADNGYT

V: TRBV6-1
CDR3: ASSQGETGSSQF

V: TRBV5-1
CDR3: ASSPTAGVEYEQY

V: TRBV2
CDR3: ASSPGPREKLF

V: TRBV6-1
CDR3: ASSAQGPRGNSGNTIY

V: TRBV29-1
CDR3: SVSEGAGEAF

V: TRBV28
CDR3: ASSWISGTGPYEQY

V: TRBV7-2
CDR3: ASRFSGGASGNTIY

V: TRBV30
CDR3: AWSVGGLTQY

V: TRBV25-1
CDR3: ASSRRTGPYSGANVLT

V: TRBV6-5
CDR3: ASRDREGQPQH

V: TRBV30
CDR3: AWSVGGQLIQGLH

V: TRBV14
CDR3: ASSRGTGANQPQH

V: TRBV2
CDR3: ASSGDRGYEQY

V: TRBV4-2
CDR3: ASSQGEVYTEAF

V: TRBV19
CDR3: ASSMDRTYGGYT

V: TRBV28
CDR3: ASRGSGGSYEQY

V: TRBV29-1
CDR3: SVADRDYGYT

V: TRBV7-2
CDR3: ASSFVSMGTEEAF

V: TRBV21-1
CDR3: ASSKAKAGVSYEQY